The 21 T cell receptor beta chains below were found in one sample sequenced in a study of cytomegalovirus exposure and HLA in healthy donors. Researchers ran the PCR with 60 Vbeta and 13 Jbeta primers. Clones were read by immunoSEQ multiplex PCR, and TCRdb kept only the in-frame ones, dropping some. The table includes around 150,000 clones, approximately 86% detected once. Sequenced input: PBMCs. These receptors originate from a woman aged 18-35 years in good health and CMV-seronegative.

The V gene is TRBV7-8, the J gene TRBJ1-2; D is unresolved. This CDR3 comprises 16 residues. Germline CDR1 reads SGHVS; CDR2 reads FQNEAQ. Between the trimmed V and J ends, which lost 1 base and 4 bases, there was a span of 16 bases. CDR3: CASSLVFREAGYGYTF. CDR3 nucleotides: TGTGCCAGCAGCTTAGTGTTTCGGGAGGCGGGCTATGGCTACACCTTC.

This chain joins TRBV15 and TRBJ1-1; possibly TRBD1 for D (6 bases). CDR3 length equals 15 residues. Germline V gene lookup returns CDR1 LNHNV and CDR2 YYDKDF (reference sequence). V lost 11 bases to trimming and J lost 1 base, with 20 bases between them. The CDR3 sequence is CASGSRGVGNTEAFF. The DNA of the CDR3 is TGTGCCTCCGGATCCAGGGGCGTGGGGAACACTGAAGCTTTCTTT. Filled out from reference TRBV15 and TRBJ1-1, the complete variable domain reads DAMVIQNPRYQVTQFGKPVTLSCSQTLNHNVMYWYQQKSSQAPKLLFHYYDKDFNNEADTPDNFQSRRPNTSFCFLDIRSPGLGDTAMYLCASGSRGVGNTEAFFGQGTRLTVV.

The CDR3 region is CASSVGVGGRQETQYF. The CDR3 DNA reads as TGTGCCAGCAGCGTAGGCGTGGGGGGGCGACAAGAGACCCAGTACTTC. The genes are TRBV9 and TRBJ2-5, with D tentatively TRBD2 (7 bases). Germline V gives CDR1 SGDLS, CDR2 YYNGEE. The CDR3 is 16 amino acids. V gave up 0 bases and J gave up 2 bases, with 14 bases separating them.

The V gene is TRBV7-9, the J gene TRBJ2-7; 7 bases are shared with TRBD1. With V trimmed by 5 bases and J by 3 bases, 4 bases remained unmatched. This CDR3 contains 13 residues. CDR1 is SEHNR and CDR2 is FQNEAQ in the germline V gene (reference sequence). This CDR3 reads CASSPGQLYEQYF. CDR3 bases: TGTGCCAGCAGCCCGGGACAGCTCTACGAGCAGTACTTC.

This clone has more than one count but fewer than ten. This chain uses TRBV19 with TRBJ1-1, with D maybe TRBD1 (5 bases). CDR3 length: 13 residues. Trimming removed 6 bases from V and 1 base from J, with 9 bases in between. Germline lookup yields CDR1 LNHDA and CDR2 SQIVND (reference sequence). The CDR3 loop is CASSGGTNTEAFF. CDR3 DNA sequence: TGTGCCAGTAGCGGCGGGACGAACACTGAAGCTTTCTTT.

The J gene is TRBJ2-6, the V gene TRBV7-2, with D possibly matching TRBD2 (6 bases). CDR1 is SGHTA and CDR2 is FQGNSA in the germline V gene. The CDR3 is 19 residues long. The germline V and J ends were trimmed by 2 bases and 0 bases, with 17 bases remaining between them. The CDR3 DNA follows: TGTGCCAGCAGCTTAAGGCCGCCGGTCGGGAGCTCTGGGGCCAACGTCCTGACTTTC. Amino acid sequence: CASSLRPPVGSSGANVLTF.

The V and J genes are TRBV7-9 and TRBJ1-2; D call uncertain. The CDR3 contains 14 residues. V was trimmed by 6 bases and J by 3 bases, leaving 14 bases between them. The germline gives CDR1 SEHNR, CDR2 FQNEAQ (reference sequence). The CDR3 sequence: CASSPDGRDYGYTF. The CDR3 bases are TGTGCCAGCAGTCCTGACGGGAGGGACTATGGCTACACCTTC.

The chain joins TRBV6-5 to TRBJ1-5; possible D gene TRBD1, 6 bases. Deletions cut 6 bases from V and 5 bases from J, with 17 bases between. Germline V gene data show CDR1 as MNHEY and CDR2 as SVGAGI. The CDR3 spans 15 residues. The CDR3 spells CASREQGNSDQPQHF. In DNA form, the CDR3 reads TGTGCCAGCAGGGAACAGGGAAACTCGGATCAGCCCCAGCATTTT.

The chain employs TRBV5-8 and TRBJ2-5, with TRBD1 identical over 7 bases. The end of the DNA aligns better with TRBJ2-7, so the J call may be wrong. The CDR3 runs to 12 residues. CDR1 is SGHTS and CDR2 is YDEGEE in the germline V gene. The CDR3 bases are TGTGCCAGCAGCTACACAGGGGCCGAGCAGTACTTC. It yields the protein CASSYTGAEQYF.

This clone was recorded a few times. The chain recombines TRBV27 with TRBJ1-2; 9 bases are a match to TRBD1. J gave up 7 bases and V 6 bases, and 3 bases lay outside the gene matches. This CDR3 is built from 12 residues. CDR1 and CDR2 (germline): MNHEY, SMNVEV (reference sequence). In DNA form, the CDR3 reads TGTGCCAGCAGAGGGACAGGGATTGGCTACACCTTC. It specifies CASRGTGIGYTF.

Notes on this clone: Distinct nucleotide sequences in the sample also encode this CDR3. The rearrangement uses TRBV5-1 and TRBJ1-1; a possible D gene is TRBD1 (6 bases). Trimming took off 2 bases at V and 1 base at J, with 9 bases between the two ends. Germline lookup yields CDR1 SGHRS and CDR2 YFSETQ. The CDR3 is 14 residues long. The chain's CDR3 is CASSLLTGNTEAFF. The DNA of the CDR3 is TGCGCCAGCAGCTTATTGACAGGGAACACTGAAGCTTTCTTT.

The chain uses TRBV30 and TRBJ1-5; no clear D. Looked up from germline, CDR1 is GTSNPN and CDR2 is SVGIG (reference sequence). V dropped 0 bases and J dropped 2 bases, with 5 bases sitting between them. The CDR3 runs to 13 residues. The CDR3, as DNA: TGTGCCTGGAGTGTATTCGGCAATCAGCCCCAGCATTTT. It encodes CAWSVFGNQPQHF.

In this sample, this clone turned up a few times. This rearrangement joins TRBV19 to TRBJ1-2; D is undetermined. Looked up from germline, CDR1 is LNHDA and CDR2 is SQIVND (reference sequence). The V and J ends lost 3 bases and 2 bases respectively, with 13 bases between them. The CDR3 has 15 residues. The CDR3: CASSIRPGTNYGYTF. CDR3 bases: TGTGCCAGTAGTATTAGGCCAGGTACGAACTATGGCTACACCTTC.

This chain uses TRBV5-1 with TRBJ1-1; 9 bases are a match to TRBD1. V lost 1 base, J lost 12 bases, and 7 bases stayed unmatched. Germline loops: CDR1 SGHRS, CDR2 YFSETQ. CDR3 length equals 13 residues. The CDR3 nucleotides read TGCGCCAGCAGCTTGCCAGGGGACAGGGTAACTTTCTTT. Amino acid sequence: CASSLPGDRVTFF.

The chain has TRBV28 and TRBJ1-6; tentative D call: TRBD1 (5 bases). CDR3 size: 13 residues. Germline lookup yields CDR1 MDHEN and CDR2 SYDVKM. The germline V and J ends were trimmed by 8 bases and 6 bases, with 11 bases remaining between them. The CDR3 is CASGGGGNSPLHF. The CDR3 DNA reads TGTGCCAGCGGGGGGGGAGGTAATTCACCCCTCCACTTT.

The genes are TRBV6-6 and TRBJ1-2, with a tentative D call TRBD1 (6 bases). V lost 1 base and J lost 3, with 9 bases in between. CDR3 size: 14 residues. Germline CDR1 MNHNY, CDR2 SVGAGI (reference sequence). Here the CDR3 DNA reads TGTGCCAGCAGTTACTTTGCAGGGGACTATGGCTACACCTTC. Translated, it gives CASSYFAGDYGYTF.

The CDR3 protein is CASSSAGFENYEQYF. The CDR3 coding sequence is TGTGCCAGTAGCTCGGCAGGGTTCGAGAACTACGAGCAGTACTTC. The chain recombines TRBV19 with TRBJ2-5; D may be TRBD1 (5 bases). The J call may be faulty, since TRBJ2-7 better matches the DNA end. This CDR3 contains 15 residues. Germline V gene lookup returns CDR1 LNHDA and CDR2 SQIVND (reference sequence).

The chain couples TRBV25-1 to TRBJ2-1; D is undetermined. Germline V gene data show CDR1 as MGHDK and CDR2 as SYGVNS. This CDR3 has 13 amino acids. Trimming removed 2 bases at V and 7 bases at J, with 9 bases between. Written as DNA, the CDR3 is TGTGCCAGCAGTGAAGGAGAAGGTAATGAGCAGTTCTTC. Protein: CASSEGEGNEQFF.

The CDR3 DNA sequence: TGTGCCAGCGTGAGGGCGGACCGTATGAACACTGAAGCTTTCTTT. This translates into CASVRADRMNTEAFF. The chain joins TRBV11-2 to TRBJ1-1; no definite D call. Trimming shortened V by 8 bases and J by 0 bases, and 16 bases separated the two germline ends. CDR1 is SGHAT, CDR2 FQNNGV, per germline. The CDR3 is 15 residues long.

The chain joins TRBV5-1 to TRBJ2-7, with D possibly TRBD2 on 5 matching bases. The CDR3 extends over 15 amino acids. Germline V gene data show CDR1 as SGHRS and CDR2 as YFSETQ. V was pared by 2 bases and J by 0 bases, with 12 bases between. CDR3 loop: CASSLSGGPSYEQYF. Here the CDR3 DNA reads TGCGCCAGCAGCTTAAGCGGAGGACCCTCCTACGAGCAGTACTTC.

The V and J genes are TRBV5-8 and TRBJ2-6; tentative D call: TRBD2 (5 bases). Germline CDR1 is SGHTS and CDR2 is YDEGEE. The germline V and J ends were trimmed by 1 base and 0 bases, with 11 bases remaining between them. CDR3 length: 17 amino acids. CDR3 sequence (DNA): TGTGCCAGCAGCTTGCGACACGGAGGCTCTGGGGCCAACGTCCTGACTTTC. Its translation: CASSLRHGGSGANVLTF.